This T cell receptor beta chain was found in a study of T cell repertoires in cytomegalovirus infection. Study-wide background: Public TCR beta signature analysis indicated the presence of both CMV infection and matching HLA type.

Overall study findings and caveats: HLA-C-restricted, CMV-specific TCR beta clonotypes were dominant ex vivo.

Via MiXCR, TCRdb re-called the reads, giving one row per CDR3 protein. The sample records roughly 800,000 distinct CDR3 sequences, almost 30% being singletons. The CDR3 is 17 residues long. J lost 0 bases, V lost 5 bases, and 11 bases had no gene match. CDR1 and CDR2 from the germline V gene are SGHDT and YYEEEE. On this clonotype itself: Its target is unknown.

The chain couples TRBV5-6 to TRBJ1-5; 7 nucleotides line up with TRBD1. This material consisted of cultured CD8+ T cells from PBMCs, taken from culture after CMV antigen stimulation. This receptor was obtained from a human donor in good health (CMV status not recorded). Some clones in this sample may be carry-over from other donors' samples. In nucleotides, the CDR3 is TGTGCCAGCAGTTTCGGACAGGTGAAGGGTAGCAATCAGCCCCAGCATTTT. Its protein product is CASSFGQVKGSNQPQHF.